This TCR beta chain appears in the sequencing data of a study of read filtering for tumor transcriptome and immune sequencing. Overall study: RNA-seq yielded only about 80 to 1,400 TCR reads, IR-seq about 4.05 to 10.27 million.

This clonotype has at least ten counts. The library was built from roughly 400 ng RNA with molecular barcoded adaptors for alpha/delta and beta/gamma chains. TCRdb processed the reads anew with MiXCR; each CDR3 protein has one entry. The sample records some 80,000 distinct CDR3 sequences, 9% to 15% being singletons. With V trimmed by 4 bases and J by 1 base, 2 bases remained unmatched. The germline gives CDR1 SQVTM, CDR2 ANQGSEA. The CDR3 sequence is 14 residues long. The clonotype originates from a donor at least 40 years old with multiple myeloma. The gene calls are TRBV29-1 and TRBJ2-4, with 9 bases matching TRBD1. Sequenced material: a population of CD138-negative cells sorted from bone marrow. In nucleotides, the CDR3 is TGCAGCGTTGCAGACAGGGGGGCCAAAAACATTCAGTACTTC. Its protein product is CSVADRGAKNIQYF.